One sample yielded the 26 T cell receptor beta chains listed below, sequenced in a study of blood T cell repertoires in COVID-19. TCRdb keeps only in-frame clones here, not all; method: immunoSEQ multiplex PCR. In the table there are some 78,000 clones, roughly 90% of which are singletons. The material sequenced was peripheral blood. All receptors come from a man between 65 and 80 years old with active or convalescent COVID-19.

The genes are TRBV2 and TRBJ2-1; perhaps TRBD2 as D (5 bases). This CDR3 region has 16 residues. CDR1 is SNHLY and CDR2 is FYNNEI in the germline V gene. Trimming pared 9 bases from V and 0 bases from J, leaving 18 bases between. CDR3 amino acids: CASMLRGLGSYNEQFF. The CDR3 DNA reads TGTGCCAGTATGCTCCGGGGTTTGGGCTCCTACAATGAGCAGTTCTTC.

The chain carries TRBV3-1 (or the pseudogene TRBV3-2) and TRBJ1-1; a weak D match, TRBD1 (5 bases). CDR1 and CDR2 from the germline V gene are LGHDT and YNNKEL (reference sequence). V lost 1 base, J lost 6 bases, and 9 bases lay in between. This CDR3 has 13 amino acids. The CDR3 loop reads CASSQGGGSEAFF. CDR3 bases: TGTGCCAGCAGCCAAGGGGGGGGTTCTGAAGCTTTCTTT.

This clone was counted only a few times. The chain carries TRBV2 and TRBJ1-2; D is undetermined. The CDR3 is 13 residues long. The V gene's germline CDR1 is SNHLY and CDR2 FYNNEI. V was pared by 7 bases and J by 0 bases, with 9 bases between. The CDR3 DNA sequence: TGTGCCAGCATATCAGACTCTAACTATGGCTACACCTTC. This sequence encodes CASISDSNYGYTF.

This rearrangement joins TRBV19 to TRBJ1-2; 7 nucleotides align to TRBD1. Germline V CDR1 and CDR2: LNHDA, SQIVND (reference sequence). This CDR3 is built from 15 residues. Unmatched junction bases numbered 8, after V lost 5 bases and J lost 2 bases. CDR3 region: CASSEETGMNYGYTF. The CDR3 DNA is TGTGCCAGTAGTGAGGAGACAGGGATGAACTATGGCTACACCTTC.

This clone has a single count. The CDR3 DNA follows: TGTGCCAGTAGTATTTACGGCAATGAGCAGTTCTTC. Residues: CASSIYGNEQFF. The chain combines TRBV19 with TRBJ2-1; D is unresolved. CDR3 length: 12 amino acids. CDR1 LNHDA and CDR2 SQIVND come from the germline V gene (reference sequence). The V end was cut by 3 bases, the J end by 6 bases, with 6 bases between. The variable domain in full, with the rest retrieved from reference TRBV19 and TRBJ2-1, is DGGITQSPKYLFRKEGQNVTLSCEQNLNHDAMYWYRQDPGQGLRLIYYSQIVNDFQKGDIAEGYSVSREKKESFPLTVTSAQKNPTAFYLCASSIYGNEQFFGPGTRLTVL.

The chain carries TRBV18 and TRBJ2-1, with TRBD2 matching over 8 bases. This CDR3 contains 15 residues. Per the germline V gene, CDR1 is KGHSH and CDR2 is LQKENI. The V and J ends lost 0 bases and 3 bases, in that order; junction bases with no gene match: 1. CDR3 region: CASSPPAGDYNEQFF. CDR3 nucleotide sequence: TGTGCCAGCTCACCACCAGCGGGGGACTACAATGAGCAGTTCTTC.

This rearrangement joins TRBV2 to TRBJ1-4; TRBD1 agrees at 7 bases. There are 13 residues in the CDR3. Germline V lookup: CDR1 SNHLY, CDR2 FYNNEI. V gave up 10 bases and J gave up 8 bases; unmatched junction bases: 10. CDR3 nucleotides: TGTGCCATCGGGACAGAGAGTCGGGAAAAACTGTTTTTT. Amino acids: CAIGTESREKLFF.

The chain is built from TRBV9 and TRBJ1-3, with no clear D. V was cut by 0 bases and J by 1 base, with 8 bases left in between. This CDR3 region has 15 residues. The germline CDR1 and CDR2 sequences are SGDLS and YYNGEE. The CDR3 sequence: CASSVESGSGNTIYF. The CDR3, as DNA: TGTGCCAGCAGCGTAGAATCCGGGTCTGGAAACACCATATATTTT. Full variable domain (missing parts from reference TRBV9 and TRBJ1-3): DSGVTQTPKHLITATGQRVTLRCSPRSGDLSVYWYQQSLDQGLQFLIQYYNGEERAKGNILERFSAQQFPDLHSELNLSSLELGDSALYFCASSVESGSGNTIYFGEGSWLTVV.

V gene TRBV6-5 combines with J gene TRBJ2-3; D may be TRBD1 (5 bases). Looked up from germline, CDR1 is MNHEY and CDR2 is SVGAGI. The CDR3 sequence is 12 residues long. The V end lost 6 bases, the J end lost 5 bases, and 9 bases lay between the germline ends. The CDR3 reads CASRSGLDTQYF. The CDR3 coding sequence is TGTGCCAGCAGGTCAGGGCTAGATACGCAGTATTTT.

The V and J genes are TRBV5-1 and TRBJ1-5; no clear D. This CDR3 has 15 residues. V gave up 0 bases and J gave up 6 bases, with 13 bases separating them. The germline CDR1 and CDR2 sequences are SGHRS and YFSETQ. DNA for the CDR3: TGCGCCAGCAGCTTGGCCGCGGGCTCGGGTCAGCCCCAGCATTTT. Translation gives CASSLAAGSGQPQHF. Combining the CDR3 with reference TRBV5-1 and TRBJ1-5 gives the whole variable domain KAGVTQTPRYLIKTRGQQVTLSCSPISGHRSVSWYQQTPGQGLQFLFEYFSETQRNKGNFPGRFSGRQFSNSRSEMNVSTLELGDSALYLCASSLAAGSGQPQHFGDGTRLSIL.

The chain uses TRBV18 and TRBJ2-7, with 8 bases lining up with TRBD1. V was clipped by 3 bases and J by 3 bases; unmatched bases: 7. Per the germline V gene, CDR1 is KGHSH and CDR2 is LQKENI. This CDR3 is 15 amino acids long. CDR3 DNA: TGTGCCAGCTCACCCTTTGCCGGACAGGGCTACGAGCAGTACTTC. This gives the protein CASSPFAGQGYEQYF. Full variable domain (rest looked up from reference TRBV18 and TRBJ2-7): NAGVMQNPRHLVRRRGQEARLRCSPMKGHSHVYWYRQLPEEGLKFMVYLQKENIIDESGMPKERFSAEFPKEGPSILRIQQVVRGDSAAYFCASSPFAGQGYEQYFGPGTRLTVT.

CDR3 sequence (DNA): TGCGCCAGCAGCTTGGTAGCAGGGTGGGACACCGGGGAGCTGTTTTTT. This sequence encodes CASSLVAGWDTGELFF. The rearrangement links TRBV5-1 to TRBJ2-2, with D possibly TRBD1 on 5 matching bases. V was cut by 0 bases and J by 3 bases, with 12 bases left in between. This CDR3 spans 16 amino acids. Germline CDR1 reads SGHRS; CDR2 reads YFSETQ.

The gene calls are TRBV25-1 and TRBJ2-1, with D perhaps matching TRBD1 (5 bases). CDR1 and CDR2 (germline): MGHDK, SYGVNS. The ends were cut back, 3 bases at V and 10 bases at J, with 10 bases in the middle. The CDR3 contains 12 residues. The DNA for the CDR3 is TGTGCCAGCAGTGACCCAGGACACGAGCAGTTCTTC. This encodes CASSDPGHEQFF.

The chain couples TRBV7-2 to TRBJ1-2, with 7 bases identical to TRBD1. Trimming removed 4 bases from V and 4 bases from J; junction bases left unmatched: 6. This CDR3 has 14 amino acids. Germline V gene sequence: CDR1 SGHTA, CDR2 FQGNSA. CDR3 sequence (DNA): TGTGCCAGCAGCTGGAGGGACAGCATCTATGGCTACACCTTC. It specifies CASSWRDSIYGYTF.

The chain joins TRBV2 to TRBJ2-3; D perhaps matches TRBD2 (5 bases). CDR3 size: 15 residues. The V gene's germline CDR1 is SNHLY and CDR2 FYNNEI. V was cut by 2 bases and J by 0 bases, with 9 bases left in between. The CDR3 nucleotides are TGTGCCAGCAGTGAATCACAGCGGAGCACAGATACGCAGTATTTT. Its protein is CASSESQRSTDTQYF.

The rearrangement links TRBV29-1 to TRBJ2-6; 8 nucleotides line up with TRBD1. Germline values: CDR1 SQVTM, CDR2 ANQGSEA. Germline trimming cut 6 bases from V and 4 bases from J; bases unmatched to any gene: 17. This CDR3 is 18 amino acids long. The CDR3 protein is CSVVWGAETGDGANVLTF. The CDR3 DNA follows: TGCAGCGTCGTATGGGGCGCGGAGACAGGGGACGGGGCCAACGTCCTGACTTTC.

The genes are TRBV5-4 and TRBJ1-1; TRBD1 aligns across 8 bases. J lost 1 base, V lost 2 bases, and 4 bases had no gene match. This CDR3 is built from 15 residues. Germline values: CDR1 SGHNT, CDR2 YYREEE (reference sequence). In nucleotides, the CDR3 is TGTGCCAGCAGCTTAGGACAGGGTGGGAACACTGAAGCTTTCTTT. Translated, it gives CASSLGQGGNTEAFF.

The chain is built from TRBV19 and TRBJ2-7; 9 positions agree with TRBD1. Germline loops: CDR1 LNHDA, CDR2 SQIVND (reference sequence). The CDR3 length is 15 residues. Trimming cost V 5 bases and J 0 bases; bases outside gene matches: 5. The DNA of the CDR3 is TGTGCCAGTAGTCTTGGGACAGGGCGCTCCTACGAGCAGTACTTC. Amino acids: CASSLGTGRSYEQYF.

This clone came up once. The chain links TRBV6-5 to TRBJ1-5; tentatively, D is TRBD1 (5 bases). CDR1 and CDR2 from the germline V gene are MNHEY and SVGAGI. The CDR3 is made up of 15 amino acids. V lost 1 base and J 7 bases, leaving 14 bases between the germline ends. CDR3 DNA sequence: TGTGCCAGCAGTTACTTAGGACACCCCGGACAGCCCCAGCATTTT. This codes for CASSYLGHPGQPQHF.

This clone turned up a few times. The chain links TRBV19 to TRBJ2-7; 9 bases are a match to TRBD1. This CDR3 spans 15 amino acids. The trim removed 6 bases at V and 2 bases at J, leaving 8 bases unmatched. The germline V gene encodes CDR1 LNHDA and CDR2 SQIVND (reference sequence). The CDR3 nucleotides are TGTGCCAGTAGCAGAACCGGACAGGGGCCCTACGAGCAGTACTTC. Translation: CASSRTGQGPYEQYF.

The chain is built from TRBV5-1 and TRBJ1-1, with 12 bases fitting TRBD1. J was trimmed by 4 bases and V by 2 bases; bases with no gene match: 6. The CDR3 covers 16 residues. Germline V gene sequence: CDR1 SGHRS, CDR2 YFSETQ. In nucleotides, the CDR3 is TGCGCCAGCAGCTTTTGGGGACAGGGGGCAATCACTGAAGCTTTCTTT. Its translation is CASSFWGQGAITEAFF.

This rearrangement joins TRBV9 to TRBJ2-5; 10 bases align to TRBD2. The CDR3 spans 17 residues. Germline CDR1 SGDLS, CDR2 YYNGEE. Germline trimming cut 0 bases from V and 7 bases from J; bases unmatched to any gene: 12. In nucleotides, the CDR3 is TGTGCCAGCAGCGTAGGAAGTTTTAGCGGGGGGACCGGGACCCAGTACTTC. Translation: CASSVGSFSGGTGTQYF.

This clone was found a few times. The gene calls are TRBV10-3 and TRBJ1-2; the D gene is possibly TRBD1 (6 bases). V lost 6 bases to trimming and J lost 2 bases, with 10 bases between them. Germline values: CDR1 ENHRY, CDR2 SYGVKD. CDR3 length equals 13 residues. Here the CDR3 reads CAISGTQNYGYTF. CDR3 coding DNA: TGTGCCATCAGCGGGACACAAAACTATGGCTACACCTTC.

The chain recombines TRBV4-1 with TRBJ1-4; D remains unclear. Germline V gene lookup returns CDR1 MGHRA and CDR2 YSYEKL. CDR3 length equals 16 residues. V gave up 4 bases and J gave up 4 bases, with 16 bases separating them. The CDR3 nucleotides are TGCGCCAGCAGCCCACGTGCTTCAGGACTTAATGAAAAACTGTTTTTT. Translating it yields CASSPRASGLNEKLFF.

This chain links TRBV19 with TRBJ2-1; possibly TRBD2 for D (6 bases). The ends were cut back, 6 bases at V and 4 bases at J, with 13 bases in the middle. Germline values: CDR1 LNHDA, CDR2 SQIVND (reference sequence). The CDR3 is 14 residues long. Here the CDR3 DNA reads TGTGCCAGTAGGTACGGGGGTGGGTACAATGAGCAGTTCTTC. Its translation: CASRYGGGYNEQFF.

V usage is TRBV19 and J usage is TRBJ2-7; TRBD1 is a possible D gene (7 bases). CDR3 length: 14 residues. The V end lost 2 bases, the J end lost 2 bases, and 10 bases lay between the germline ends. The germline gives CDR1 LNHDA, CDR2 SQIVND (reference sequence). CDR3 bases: TGTGCCAGTAGTATACAGGGGGGAGCCTACGAGCAGTACTTC. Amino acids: CASSIQGGAYEQYF.